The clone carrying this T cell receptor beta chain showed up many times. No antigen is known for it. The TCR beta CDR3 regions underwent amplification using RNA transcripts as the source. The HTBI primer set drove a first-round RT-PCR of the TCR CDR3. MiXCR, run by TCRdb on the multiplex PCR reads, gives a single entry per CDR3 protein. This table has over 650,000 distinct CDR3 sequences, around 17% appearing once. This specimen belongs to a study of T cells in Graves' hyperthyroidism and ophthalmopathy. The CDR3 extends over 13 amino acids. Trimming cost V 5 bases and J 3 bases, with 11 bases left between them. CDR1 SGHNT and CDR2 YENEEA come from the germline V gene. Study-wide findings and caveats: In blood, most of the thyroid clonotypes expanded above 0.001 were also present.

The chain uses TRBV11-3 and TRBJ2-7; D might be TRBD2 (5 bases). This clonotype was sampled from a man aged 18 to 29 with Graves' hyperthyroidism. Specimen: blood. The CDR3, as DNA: TGTGCCAGCAGCCCGAGAGAGGGCTACGAGCAGTACTTC. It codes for CASSPREGYEQYF. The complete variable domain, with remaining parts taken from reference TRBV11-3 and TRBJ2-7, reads EAGVVQSPRYKIIEKKQPVAFWCNPISGHNTLYWYLQNLGQGPELLIRYENEEAVDDSQLPKDRFSAERLKGVDSTLKIQPAELGDSAVYLCASSPREGYEQYFGPGTRLTVT.